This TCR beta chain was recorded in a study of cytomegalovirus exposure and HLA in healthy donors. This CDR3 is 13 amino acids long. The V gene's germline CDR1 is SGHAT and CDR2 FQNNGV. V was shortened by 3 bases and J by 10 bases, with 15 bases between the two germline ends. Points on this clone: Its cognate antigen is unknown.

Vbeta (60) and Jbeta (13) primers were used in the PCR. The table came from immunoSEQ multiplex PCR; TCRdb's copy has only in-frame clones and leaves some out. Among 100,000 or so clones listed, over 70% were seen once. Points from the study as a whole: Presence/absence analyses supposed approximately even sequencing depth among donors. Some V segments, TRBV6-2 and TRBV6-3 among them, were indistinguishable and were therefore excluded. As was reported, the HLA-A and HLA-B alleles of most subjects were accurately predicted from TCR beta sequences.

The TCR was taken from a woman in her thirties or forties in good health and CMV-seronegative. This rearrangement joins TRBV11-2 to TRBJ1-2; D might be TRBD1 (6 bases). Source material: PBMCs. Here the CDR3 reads CASSLGNRVHYTF. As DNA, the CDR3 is TGTGCCAGCAGCTTGGGGAACAGGGTGCACTACACCTTC.